This T cell receptor beta chain appears in the sequencing data of a study of beta chain features in type 1 diabetes. Overall study results and limits: Lower insertion and higher deletion counts appeared at VDJ junctions in type 1 diabetes patients. TCRB CDR3s were moderately but significantly shorter in Type 1 diabetes patients in all four CD4+ subsets.

Sorting with CD45RO/CCR7/CD25/CD127/CD95/CD27 yielded naive, central memory, regulatory and stem-like memory CD4+ cells. Every bit of the isolated RNA underwent reverse transcription, so sequencing read expressed TCRB transcripts. About 3.4 million reads per sample on average were obtained from naive, central memory and regulatory T cell samples. Sequenced by immunoSEQ multiplex PCR; TCRdb stores in-frame clones only, minus some. The data hold about 700,000 clones, with 10% to 15% observed a single time. With regard to this clone: Its antigen remains unidentified.

CDR3 size: 15 residues. With V trimmed by 6 bases and J by 2 bases, 7 bases remained unmatched. Germline V gene lookup returns CDR1 SQVTM and CDR2 ANQGSEA. The source is a man aged 18-30 years with type 1 diabetes. V is TRBV29-1 and J is TRBJ2-3; 11 bases align to TRBD2. The specimen sequenced was naive CD4+ T cells from blood. The CDR3 spells CSVLPLAGVTDTQYF. The CDR3 nucleotides read TGCAGCGTCCTACCACTAGCGGGGGTCACAGATACGCAGTATTTT.